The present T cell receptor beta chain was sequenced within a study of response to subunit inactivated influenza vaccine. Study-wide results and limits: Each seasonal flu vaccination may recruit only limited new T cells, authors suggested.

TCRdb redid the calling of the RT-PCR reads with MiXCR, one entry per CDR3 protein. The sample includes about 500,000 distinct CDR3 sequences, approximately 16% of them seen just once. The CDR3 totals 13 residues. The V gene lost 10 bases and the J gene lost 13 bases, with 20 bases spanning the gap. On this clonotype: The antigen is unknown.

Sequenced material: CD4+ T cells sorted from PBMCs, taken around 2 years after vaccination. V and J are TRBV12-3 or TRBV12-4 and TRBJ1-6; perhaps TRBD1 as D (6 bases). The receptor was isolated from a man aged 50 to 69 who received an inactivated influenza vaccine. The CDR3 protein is CATKTGAHSPLHF. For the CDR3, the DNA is TGTGCCACAAAGACGGGGGCTCACTCGCCCCTCCACTTT.